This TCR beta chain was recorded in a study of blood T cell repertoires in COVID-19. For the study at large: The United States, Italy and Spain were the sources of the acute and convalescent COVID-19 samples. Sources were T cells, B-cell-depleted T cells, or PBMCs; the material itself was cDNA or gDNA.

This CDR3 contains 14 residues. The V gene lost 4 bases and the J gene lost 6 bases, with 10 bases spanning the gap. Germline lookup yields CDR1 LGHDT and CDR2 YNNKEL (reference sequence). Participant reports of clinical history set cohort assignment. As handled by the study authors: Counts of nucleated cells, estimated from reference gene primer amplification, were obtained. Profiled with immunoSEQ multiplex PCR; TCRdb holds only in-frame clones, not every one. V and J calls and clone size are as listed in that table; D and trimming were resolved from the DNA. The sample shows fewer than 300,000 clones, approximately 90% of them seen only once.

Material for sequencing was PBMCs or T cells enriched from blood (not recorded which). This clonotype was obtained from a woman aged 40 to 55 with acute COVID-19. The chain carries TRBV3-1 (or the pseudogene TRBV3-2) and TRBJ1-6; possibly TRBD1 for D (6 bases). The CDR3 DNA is TGTGCCAGCAGCCGAAGACAGGCTAATTCACCCCTCCACTTT. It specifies CASSRRQANSPLHF.